Each of the 26 T cell receptor beta chains below was sequenced from the same sample in a study of long-term antiretroviral therapy in people with HIV. The authors ran the immunoSEQ assay, v3.0, at survey level. The data were produced by immunoSEQ multiplex PCR, yet TCRdb's version contains in-frame clones alone and is incomplete. The table records about 20,000 clones, over 75% of them present only once. This material consisted of unsorted PBMCs, taken 1.8 years before starting antiretroviral therapy. The source of these receptors is a woman aged 30 to 39 with HIV.

The rearrangement links TRBV2 to TRBJ1-2; 12 bases agree with TRBD1. The CDR3 is 18 amino acids. V trimming: 4 bases; J trimming: 2 bases; junction bases outside the gene matches: 11. Germline V gene data show CDR1 as SNHLY and CDR2 as FYNNEI. Here the CDR3 reads CASSVVPGQGAQNYGYTF. The DNA for the CDR3 is TGTGCCAGCAGTGTTGTCCCGGGACAGGGGGCCCAAAACTATGGCTACACCTTC.

The V call is TRBV7-3, the J call TRBJ2-1, with TRBD1 matching 8 bases. This CDR3 region has 15 residues. The J segment lost 5 bases and the V segment lost 3 bases, leaving 6 bases of the junction unmatched. Germline CDR1 is SGHTA and CDR2 is FQGTGA. CDR3 sequence: CASSLTGDGHNEQFF. In DNA, the CDR3 is TGTGCCAGCAGCTTGACAGGGGATGGTCACAATGAGCAGTTCTTC.

This chain connects TRBV21-1 to TRBJ2-7; TRBD1 is the table's D call, not checked against the DNA. TRBV21-1 counts as a pseudogene. This CDR3 region has 17 residues. The CDR3 loop reads CASSKRWTAGGAYEQYF. CDR3 sequence (DNA): TGTGCCAGCAGCAAAAGATGGACCGCAGGGGGCGCCTACGAGCAGTACTTC.

The genes are TRBV5-1 and TRBJ1-1; a possible D gene is TRBD1 (5 bases). This CDR3 has 14 residues. CDR1 and CDR2 (germline): SGHRS, YFSETQ. Trimming left V 1 base short and J 7 bases short, with 14 bases between. CDR3 sequence reads: CASSLIGGGYEAFF. CDR3 in DNA: TGCGCCAGCAGCTTGATTGGGGGGGGATATGAAGCTTTCTTT.

The chain employs TRBV4-2 and TRBJ1-4, with 9 positions matching TRBD1. Losses at the gene ends were 3 bases for V and 6 bases for J; bases not matched to a gene: 8. Germline CDR1 LGHNA, CDR2 YNFKEQ. CDR3 length: 16 residues. CDR3 coding DNA: TGTGCCAGCAGCCAGGATACAGGGGGCGGGGATGAAAAACTGTTTTTT. Translated, it gives CASSQDTGGGDEKLFF.

A few counts support this clone. V and J are TRBV5-1 and TRBJ1-2; D remains unclear. V was pared by 4 bases and J by 4 bases, with 14 bases between. This CDR3 comprises 14 residues. From germline, CDR1 is SGHRS and CDR2 YFSETQ. In nucleotides, the CDR3 is TGCGCCAGCAGCGAGTTTGAGGGAAGCTATGGCTACACCTTC. Translated: CASSEFEGSYGYTF.

This clone was detected only once. The V call is TRBV2, the J call TRBJ1-5; the D is unclear. Germline-derived CDR1 and CDR2 are SNHLY and FYNNEI. V gave up 6 bases and J gave up 1 base, with 7 bases separating them. The CDR3 loop spans 13 amino acids. The DNA for the CDR3 is TGTGCCAGCAGGGACGACAGCAATCAGCCCCAGCATTTT. Protein: CASRDDSNQPQHF.

The chain employs TRBV28 and TRBJ2-5, with TRBD1 matching 8 bases. This CDR3 has 15 amino acids. Germline values: CDR1 MDHEN, CDR2 SYDVKM. The J segment lost 5 bases and the V segment lost 4 bases, leaving 9 bases of the junction unmatched. CDR3 DNA sequence: TGTGCCAGCAGTTCCCGGACAGGGACGAAGGAGACCCAGTACTTC. It is translated as CASSSRTGTKETQYF.

The V and J genes are TRBV19 and TRBJ1-5; 8 bases match TRBD1. With V trimmed by 0 bases and J by 4 bases, 8 bases remained unmatched. There are 17 residues in the CDR3. The germline CDR1 and CDR2 sequences are LNHDA and SQIVND (reference sequence). Here the CDR3 DNA reads TGTGCCAGTAGTATAGATTTTGGGACAGGTGGAAATCAGCCCCAGCATTTT. Encoded protein: CASSIDFGTGGNQPQHF.

Regarding this clone: One junction end does not reproduce the germline sequence, and a read error may be involved. The chain uses TRBV19 and TRBJ1-6; TRBD1 matches 7 bases. The CDR3 contains 10 residues. Germline-derived CDR1 and CDR2 are LNHDA and SQIVND (reference sequence). DNA of the CDR3: TGTGCCAGTATGATGCCGACAGGGAAATTT. This translates into CASMMPTGKF. The variable domain in full, with the rest retrieved from reference TRBV19 and TRBJ1-6, is DGGITQSPKYLFRKEGQNVTLSCEQNLNHDAMYWYRQDPGQGLRLIYYSQIVNDFQKGDIAEGYSVSREKKESFPLTVTSAQKNPTAFYLCASMMPTGKFGNGTRLTVT.

The chain couples TRBV5-6 to TRBJ2-5; TRBD1 is a possible D gene (6 bases). The CDR3 sequence is 14 residues long. Germline lookup yields CDR1 SGHDT and CDR2 YYEEEE. Trimming took off 0 bases at V and 5 bases at J, with 11 bases between the two ends. This CDR3 reads CASSLGTEMETQYF. In DNA form, the CDR3 reads TGTGCCAGCAGCTTGGGGACAGAAATGGAGACCCAGTACTTC.

The rearrangement uses TRBV5-1 and TRBJ2-7; 8 nucleotides line up with TRBD1. V dropped 2 bases and J dropped 3; count of bases not matched to a gene: 7. The germline V gene has CDR1 SGHRS and CDR2 YFSETQ. The CDR3 spans 15 residues. CDR3 in DNA: TGCGCCAGCAGCTTAGGTACAGGGGGGAACTACGAGCAGTACTTC. This translates into CASSLGTGGNYEQYF.

The chain links TRBV7-9 to TRBJ2-3; TRBD1 matches 8 bases. Per germline, CDR1 SEHNR and CDR2 FQNEAQ (reference sequence). V lost 5 bases to trimming and J lost 1 base; unmatched junction nucleotides: 11. This CDR3 has 17 amino acids. The CDR3 nucleotides are TGTGCCAGCAGCAAAGGACAGGGCGTTTGGGGCACAGATACGCAGTATTTT. This sequence encodes CASSKGQGVWGTDTQYF.

V is TRBV2 and J is TRBJ2-1; the match to TRBD2 covers 8 bases. The CDR3 loop spans 15 amino acids. Germline CDR1 and CDR2: SNHLY and FYNNEI. V shed 8 bases and J 6 bases; nucleotides not matched to a gene: 12. The CDR3 loop is CASPGGAPDPNEQFF. DNA for the CDR3: TGTGCCAGCCCGGGAGGGGCCCCCGACCCCAATGAGCAGTTCTTC.

The chain recombines TRBV10-3 with TRBJ1-5; D may be TRBD1 (5 bases). Trimming shortened V by 0 bases and J by 4 bases, and 10 bases separated the two germline ends. Germline V gene data show CDR1 as ENHRY and CDR2 as SYGVKD. This CDR3 region has 15 residues. CDR3 in DNA: TGTGCCATCAGTGAGTCTCTGTCAGGGAATCAGCCCCAGCATTTT. Translated, it gives CAISESLSGNQPQHF.

In its sample, this clone was seen a few times. The chain recombines TRBV28 with TRBJ2-2; 8 bases are a match to TRBD1. CDR3 length: 14 amino acids. Germline assignment: CDR1 MDHEN and CDR2 SYDVKM. V lost 10 bases and J lost 0; bases outside the gene matches: 4. The CDR3 loop reads CAIGDRTNTGELFF. CDR3 nucleotide sequence: TGTGCCATCGGGGACAGGACGAACACCGGGGAGCTGTTTTTT.

The gene calls are TRBV19 and TRBJ1-4; D perhaps matches TRBD1 (6 bases). CDR1 is LNHDA and CDR2 is SQIVND in the germline V gene (reference sequence). V was trimmed by 10 bases and J by 3 bases, leaving 15 bases between them. The CDR3 covers 14 residues. CDR3 coding DNA: TGTGCCACCAACAGGGATGGATCTAATGAAAAACTGTTTTTT. Translation gives CATNRDGSNEKLFF.

This chain connects TRBV30 to TRBJ2-7, with D unresolved. CDR3 length: 11 amino acids. CDR1 and CDR2 from the germline V gene are GTSNPN and SVGIG (reference sequence). The V and J ends lost 2 bases and 6 bases respectively, with 8 bases between them. The CDR3 DNA follows: TGTGCCTGGAGTCCCCGGGCCGAGCAGTACTTC. Its translation is CAWSPRAEQYF.

This clone was detected only once. This chain uses TRBV10-2 with TRBJ2-1; the D is unclear. Looked up from germline, CDR1 is WSHSY and CDR2 is SAAADI. Trimming removed 4 bases from V and 6 bases from J, with 13 bases in between. This CDR3 spans 14 amino acids. The CDR3 DNA reads as TGCGCCAGCAGTGCGCCCCCCCACCCCAATGAGCAGTTCTTC. Its protein is CASSAPPHPNEQFF.

CDR3 residues: CASSLAGLGTEAFF. The CDR3 bases are TGTGCCAGCAGCTTAGCCGGGTTGGGCACTGAAGCTTTCTTT. V is TRBV11-3 and J is TRBJ1-1; D ambiguous. The V gene's germline CDR1 is SGHNT and CDR2 YENEEA. The length of the CDR3 is 14 residues. Deletions cut 1 base from V and 4 bases from J, with 10 bases between.

The rearrangement uses TRBV9 and TRBJ1-2, with a tentative D call TRBD1 (5 bases). The CDR3 spans 15 residues. The germline CDR1 and CDR2 sequences are SGDLS and YYNGEE. V shed 3 bases and J shed 5 bases, with 17 bases lying between them. Here the CDR3 reads CASSGSRDGRYGYTF. In nucleotides, the CDR3 is TGTGCCAGCAGCGGCAGCCGGGACGGTAGATATGGCTACACCTTC.

The rearrangement joins TRBV5-1 to TRBJ1-6; 7 bases fit TRBD1. Germline V gene sequence: CDR1 SGHRS, CDR2 YFSETQ. The length of the CDR3 is 15 residues. V dropped 3 bases and J dropped 7; count of bases not matched to a gene: 7. Written as DNA, the CDR3 is TGCGCCAGCAGCTCCCCAGGGGGGGGCAATTCACCCCTCCACTTT. This codes for CASSSPGGGNSPLHF.

The V and J genes are TRBV6-1 and TRBJ1-1, with a tentative D call TRBD1 (5 bases). Germline V gene sequence: CDR1 MNHNS, CDR2 SASEGT. Trimming shortened V by 2 bases and J by 4 bases, and 23 bases separated the two germline ends. There are 18 residues in the CDR3. CDR3 protein: CASSEIKGLNFRRTEAFF. In nucleotides, the CDR3 is TGTGCCAGCAGTGAAATCAAGGGACTCAACTTCCGGCGCACTGAAGCTTTCTTT.

This clone has just one count. The J gene is TRBJ2-3, the V gene TRBV19; no clear D. Trimming took 0 bases from V and 1 from J, leaving 5 bases between them. The CDR3 is 14 residues long. CDR1 and CDR2 from the germline V gene are LNHDA and SQIVND (reference sequence). CDR3 amino acids: CASSIDEGTDTQYF. CDR3 bases: TGTGCCAGTAGTATAGATGAAGGCACAGATACGCAGTATTTT.

Of note for this clone: The germline gene is not matched at one end of the junction; a read error may be the cause. J is TRBJ1-2 and V is TRBV5-8; 9 bases are shared with TRBD1. In germline, CDR1 is SGHTS, CDR2 YDEGEE. The CDR3 is 15 residues long. CDR3 protein: CASSSLTGGDYGYTF. Here the CDR3 DNA reads TGTGCCAGCAGCTCCCTGACAGGGGGGGACTACGGCTACACCTTC.

The gene calls are TRBV27 and TRBJ2-7; 7 nucleotides match TRBD1. Germline V gene data show CDR1 as MNHEY and CDR2 as SMNVEV (reference sequence). Trimming cost V 6 bases and J 6 bases; bases outside gene matches: 8. The CDR3 has 13 residues. CDR3 loop: CASSPQGVIEQYF. Written as DNA, the CDR3 is TGTGCCAGCAGCCCCCAGGGGGTCATCGAGCAGTACTTC.